This TCR beta chain was obtained from a study of blood T cells in healthy people across ages. Using a J-beta primer mix together with a sample-barcoded 5' primer, a second PCR was run for about 6 to 12 cycles. Each CDR3 protein is one row after TCRdb ran MiXCR on the 5' RACE reads. The table records 890,000 or so distinct CDR3 sequences, 55% to 65% of them present only once. From germline, CDR1 is LGHNA and CDR2 YSLEER. This CDR3 contains 16 residues. V was trimmed by 1 base and J by 2 bases, leaving 15 bases between them. In this sample, this clonotype turned up a few times. The chain combines TRBV4-3 with TRBJ2-7; tentatively, D is TRBD1 or TRBD2 (6 bases each). This clonotype originated in a man younger than 40 in good health. Material for sequencing was blood. The CDR3 DNA reads TGCGCCAGCAGCCAAGGACCGGGGGCATACCCCTACGAGCAGTACTTC. Translating gives CASSQGPGAYPYEQYF.